The 7 T cell receptor beta chains given below trace back to one sample, sequenced in a study of blood T cell repertoires in COVID-19. Data came from immunoSEQ multiplex PCR; TCRdb stores just in-frame clones and leaves some out. The table lists around 360,000 clones, less than 90% of them singletons. The material sequenced was PBMCs or T cells enriched from blood (not recorded which). The receptors originated from a woman aged 25 to 39 who had recovered from COVID-19.

The rearrangement links TRBV6-5 to TRBJ1-1; 7 bases line up with TRBD1. The germline V gene has CDR1 MNHEY and CDR2 SVGAGI. After removal of 2 bases from V and 1 base from J, the junction contained 1 base not matched to a gene. This CDR3 is built from 14 residues. Written as DNA, the CDR3 is TGTGCCAGCAGTTACGGGACAGAGAACACTGAAGCTTTCTTT. It yields the protein CASSYGTENTEAFF.

Remarks on this clone: A much larger clone lies a single base off, so this may be a read error. The chain is built from TRBV5-5 and TRBJ1-2; 10 bases line up with TRBD1. The CDR3 contains 14 residues. The germline gives CDR1 SGHKS, CDR2 YYEKEE (reference sequence). V shed 3 bases and J 4 bases; nucleotides not matched to a gene: 3. The CDR3, as DNA: TGTGCCAGCAGCTCGGGACAGGGGTTCTATGGCTACACCTTC. This sequence encodes CASSSGQGFYGYTF.

V is TRBV28 and J is TRBJ2-3; TRBD2 agrees at 11 bases. The CDR3 consists of 17 residues. The V gene's germline CDR1 is MDHEN and CDR2 SYDVKM. With 4 bases clipped from V and 3 bases from J, the junction kept 9 bases outside the gene matches. Here the CDR3 DNA reads TGTGCCAGCAGTTCGGGACTAGCGGCCCTCACAACAGATACGCAGTATTTT. It encodes CASSSGLAALTTDTQYF.

V and J are TRBV5-1 and TRBJ2-2; TRBD1 might be the D (5 bases). Trimming took 5 bases from V and 2 from J, leaving 13 bases between them. The germline V gene encodes CDR1 SGHRS and CDR2 YFSETQ. This CDR3 is built from 15 residues. The CDR3 loop reads CASSSGIVNTGELFF. The DNA for the CDR3 is TGCGCCAGCAGTTCAGGGATTGTTAACACCGGGGAGCTGTTTTTT.

The chain joins TRBV5-1 to TRBJ2-1; the D gene is possibly TRBD1 (5 bases). With 1 base removed from V and 5 bases from J, the gap between germline ends came to 7 bases. There are 13 residues in the CDR3. The V gene's germline CDR1 is SGHRS and CDR2 YFSETQ. The DNA for the CDR3 is TGCGCCAGCAGCTTGACAGGCCACAATGAGCAGTTCTTC. This codes for CASSLTGHNEQFF.

CDR3 protein: CASHGTPGLAVGSTDTQYF. CDR3 bases: TGTGCCAGCCACGGTACCCCGGGACTAGCTGTGGGGAGCACAGATACGCAGTATTTT. This sequence joins TRBV2 and TRBJ2-3; TRBD2 matches 9 bases. Germline assignment: CDR1 SNHLY and CDR2 FYNNEI. With V trimmed by 8 bases and J by 0 bases, 18 bases remained unmatched. This CDR3 has 19 amino acids.

This clone was detected only a few times. The chain has TRBV7-8 and TRBJ2-1; 9 bases fit TRBD2. The CDR3 is 15 residues long. V lost 1 base, J lost 3 bases, and 1 base stayed unmatched. In germline, CDR1 is SGHVS, CDR2 FQNEAQ. CDR3 protein: CASSLGLADYNEQFF. For the CDR3, the DNA is TGTGCCAGCAGCTTAGGACTAGCGGACTACAATGAGCAGTTCTTC. The entire variable domain, with the rest obtained from reference TRBV7-8 and TRBJ2-1, is as follows: GAGVSQSPRYKVAKRGQDVALRCDPISGHVSLFWYQQALGQGPEFLTYFQNEAQLDKSGLPSDRFFAERPEGSVSTLKIQRTQQEDSAVYLCASSLGLADYNEQFFGPGTRLTVL.